The T cell receptor (beta chain) described here comes from a study of CD8+ T cells in alopecia areata. Extracted RNA was reverse transcribed, and the resulting cDNA served as sequencing template. Assay used: immunoSEQ multiplex PCR; TCRdb lists only in-frame clones, some missing. Altogether 110,000 or so clones are present, approximately 38% being singletons, with the ten largest covering over 3%. Separation by sorting yielded CD4+ and CD8+ T cells from PBMCs. The origin of this receptor is a human donor with alopecia areata. The sample was CD4+ T cells sorted from blood.

The CDR3 DNA is TGTGCCAGCAGCCCCGCTGATGCGGAGACCCAGTACTTC. This sequence encodes CASSPADAETQYF. This rearrangement joins TRBV5-4 to TRBJ2-5, with D hard to call. V lost 4 bases to trimming and J lost 5 bases, with 12 bases between them. This CDR3 is built from 13 residues. Germline V CDR1 and CDR2: SGHNT, YYREEE (reference sequence).